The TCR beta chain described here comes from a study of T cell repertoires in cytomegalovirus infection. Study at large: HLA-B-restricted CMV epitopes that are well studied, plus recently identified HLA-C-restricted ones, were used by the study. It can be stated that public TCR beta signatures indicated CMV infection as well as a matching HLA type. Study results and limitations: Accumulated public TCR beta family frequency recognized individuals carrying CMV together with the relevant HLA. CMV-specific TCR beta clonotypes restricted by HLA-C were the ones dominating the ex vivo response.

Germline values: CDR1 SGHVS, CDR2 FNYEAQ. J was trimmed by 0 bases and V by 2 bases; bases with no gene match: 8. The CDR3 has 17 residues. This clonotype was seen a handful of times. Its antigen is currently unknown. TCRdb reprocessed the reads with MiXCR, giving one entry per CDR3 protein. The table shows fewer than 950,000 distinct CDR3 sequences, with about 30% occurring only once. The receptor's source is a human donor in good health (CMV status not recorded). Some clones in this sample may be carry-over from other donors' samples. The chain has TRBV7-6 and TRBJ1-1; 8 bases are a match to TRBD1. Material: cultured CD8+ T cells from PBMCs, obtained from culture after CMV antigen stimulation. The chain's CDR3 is CASSLRAGGQMNTEAFF. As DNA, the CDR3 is TGTGCCAGCAGCTTAAGGGCAGGGGGCCAAATGAACACTGAAGCTTTCTTT.